This T cell receptor (beta chain) was profiled in a study of CD8+CD57+ T cells in acquired aplastic anemia. Study conclusions and caveats: Between patients and controls, some 31 CD8+ CDR3 sequences were found in common.

The sequenced patients had an expansion of CD8+CD57+ cells seen by flow cytometry. None of the patients had been given any therapy when their blood was sampled. Genomic DNA was employed as the template in profiling TCR beta VDJ and CDR3. TCRdb re-derived calls from the reads in MiXCR, one entry per CDR3 protein. The profile covers 150,000 or so distinct CDR3 sequences, with roughly 48% appearing a single time and over 25% taken by the ten largest. The length of the CDR3 is 13 residues. Germline CDR1 MNHEY, CDR2 SMNVEV (reference sequence). Trimming took 2 bases from V and 7 from J, leaving 11 bases between them. To note about this clonotype: The antigen remains undetermined. With a much larger clone just one base away, this may be a read error.

The J gene is TRBJ2-5, the V gene TRBV27; D perhaps matches TRBD2 (6 bases). The specimen was sorted CD4+, CD8+, or CD8+CD57+ T cells (not recorded which) from PBMCs. The clonotype originates from a human donor with aplastic anemia. DNA of the CDR3: TGTGCCAGCAGTTTAGTGGGACTGGGGACCCAGTACTTC. Translated: CASSLVGLGTQYF.